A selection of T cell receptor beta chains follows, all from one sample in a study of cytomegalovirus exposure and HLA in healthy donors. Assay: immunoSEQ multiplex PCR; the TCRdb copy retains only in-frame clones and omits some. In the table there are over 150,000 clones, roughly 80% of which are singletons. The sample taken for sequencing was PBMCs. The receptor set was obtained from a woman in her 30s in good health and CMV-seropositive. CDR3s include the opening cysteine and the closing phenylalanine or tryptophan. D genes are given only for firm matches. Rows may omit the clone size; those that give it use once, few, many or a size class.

cdr3_nt: TGCAGCGTTACCCAACAGGGGCCGGATACGCAGTATTTT
cdr3_aa: CSVTQQGPDTQYF
d_call: TRBD1
clone_size: NA
j_call: TRBJ2-3
v_call: TRBV29-1

cdr3_nt: TGCGCCAGCAGCCAAGAAGGGGGGGCGGATGGCTACACCTTC
cdr3_aa: CASSQEGGADGYTF
d_call: NA
clone_size: once
j_call: TRBJ1-2
v_call: TRBV4-1

cdr3_nt: TGCAGCGTTGACTATGGACAGGGCACAGATACGCAGTATTTT
cdr3_aa: CSVDYGQGTDTQYF
d_call: TRBD1
clone_size: NA
j_call: TRBJ2-3
v_call: TRBV29-1

cdr3_nt: TGTGCCAGCAGCGACACTACAGGGGAAAGGACCGGGGAGCTGTTTTTT
cdr3_aa: CASSDTTGERTGELFF
d_call: TRBD1
clone_size: once
j_call: TRBJ2-2
v_call: TRBV9

cdr3_nt: TGTGCCAGCAGTTTACAGGGGATAGGCAATCAGCCCCAGCATTTT
cdr3_aa: CASSLQGIGNQPQHF
d_call: NA
clone_size: NA
j_call: TRBJ1-5
v_call: TRBV27

cdr3_nt: TGTGCCAGCAGCTCCGGGACTAGCGGGCGCAATGAGCAGTTCTTC
cdr3_aa: CASSSGTSGRNEQFF
d_call: TRBD2
clone_size: NA
j_call: TRBJ2-1
v_call: TRBV5-4

cdr3_nt: TGCGCCAGCAGCCAGTTAGCGGGACAGGGGGCGACCGGGGAGCTGTTTTTT
cdr3_aa: CASSQLAGQGATGELFF
d_call: TRBD1
clone_size: few
j_call: TRBJ2-2
v_call: TRBV4-3

cdr3_nt: TGTGCCATCAGTCTCGAGTGGAGCAATCAGCCCCAGCATTTT
cdr3_aa: CAISLEWSNQPQHF
d_call: NA
clone_size: NA
j_call: TRBJ1-5
v_call: TRBV10-3

cdr3_nt: TGTGCCACTAGCCCCATTGGAAAAGGCCCACAGAGCGGGCAGTACTTC
cdr3_aa: CATSPIGKGPQSGQYF
d_call: NA
clone_size: NA
j_call: TRBJ2-7
v_call: TRBV19

cdr3_nt: TGTGCCAGTAGTAGCAGGGGGGAGCCCCAGCATTTT
cdr3_aa: CASSSRGEPQHF
d_call: TRBD1
clone_size: once
j_call: TRBJ1-5
v_call: TRBV19

cdr3_nt: TGTGCCAGCTCACCGGGACTAGCGTGGGATACGCAGTATTTT
cdr3_aa: CASSPGLAWDTQYF
d_call: TRBD2
clone_size: NA
j_call: TRBJ2-3
v_call: TRBV18

cdr3_nt: TGTGCCAGTAGTATCTTAGGGGACAGGGGCAATCAGCCCCAGCATTTT
cdr3_aa: CASSILGDRGNQPQHF
d_call: TRBD1
clone_size: NA
j_call: TRBJ1-5
v_call: TRBV19

cdr3_nt: NA
cdr3_aa: CASSWAPGADTF
d_call: NA
clone_size: NA
j_call: TRBJ1-2
v_call: TRBV5-6

cdr3_nt: TGCAGCGTTGCAGCCCGGAGGGGAGCTTTCTTT
cdr3_aa: CSVAARRGAFF
d_call: NA
clone_size: NA
j_call: TRBJ1-1
v_call: TRBV29-1

cdr3_nt: TGTGCCAGCAGTTTCCTCGGGATCAATGAGGGAGATACGCAGTATTTT
cdr3_aa: CASSFLGINEGDTQYF
d_call: NA
clone_size: few
j_call: TRBJ2-3
v_call: TRBV27

cdr3_nt: TGTGCCAGCAGCCCCAGGGGGTATGGCTACACCTTC
cdr3_aa: CASSPRGYGYTF
d_call: TRBD1
clone_size: NA
j_call: TRBJ1-2
v_call: TRBV7-2

cdr3_nt: TGTGCCAGCTCACGACAGGGCTTGGGCACTGAAGCTTTCTTT
cdr3_aa: CASSRQGLGTEAFF
d_call: TRBD1
clone_size: NA
j_call: TRBJ1-1
v_call: TRBV18

cdr3_nt: TGTGCCAGCAGGGACTTAGGGGGGGCTGAGCAGTTCTTC
cdr3_aa: CASRDLGGAEQFF
d_call: NA
clone_size: NA
j_call: TRBJ2-1
v_call: TRBV28

cdr3_nt: TGTGCCAGCAGCTTTGGACAGGGGACCTCCCAAGAGACCCAGTACTTC
cdr3_aa: CASSFGQGTSQETQYF
d_call: TRBD1
clone_size: NA
j_call: TRBJ2-5
v_call: TRBV5-4

cdr3_nt: TGTGCCATCAGTGAAGGACAGGGGAACACAGATACGCAGTATTTT
cdr3_aa: CAISEGQGNTDTQYF
d_call: TRBD1
clone_size: NA
j_call: TRBJ2-3
v_call: TRBV10-3

cdr3_nt: TGTGCCAGCAGCTGGGGACAGGGGGCGAACGGGGAGCTGTTTTTT
cdr3_aa: CASSWGQGANGELFF
d_call: TRBD1
clone_size: NA
j_call: TRBJ2-2
v_call: TRBV11-3

cdr3_nt: TGTGCCAGCAGTGGCGGGACCAGCAATCAGCCCCAGCATTTT
cdr3_aa: CASSGGTSNQPQHF
d_call: NA
clone_size: NA
j_call: TRBJ1-5
v_call: TRBV25-1

cdr3_nt: TGCGCCAGCAGCCCCTCTAGCGGCAACCCCACAGATACGCAGTATTTT
cdr3_aa: CASSPSSGNPTDTQYF
d_call: TRBD2
clone_size: NA
j_call: TRBJ2-3
v_call: TRBV10-2

cdr3_nt: TGTGCCAGCAGCCTTAAACAGGGGAGGGGCTACACCTTC
cdr3_aa: CASSLKQGRGYTF
d_call: TRBD1
clone_size: NA
j_call: TRBJ1-2
v_call: TRBV6-5

cdr3_nt: TGTGCCAGCAGCCCCCGGGACAGGGCTGGTGAGCCCCAGCATTTT
cdr3_aa: CASSPRDRAGEPQHF
d_call: TRBD1
clone_size: NA
j_call: TRBJ1-5
v_call: TRBV6-5

cdr3_nt: TGTGCCAGCAGTTTAGACAGGGGGAACACTGAAGCTTTCTTT
cdr3_aa: CASSLDRGNTEAFF
d_call: TRBD1
clone_size: NA
j_call: TRBJ1-1
v_call: TRBV27

cdr3_nt: TGTGCCAGCAGTTACGACTACGCTAACTATGGCTACACCTTC
cdr3_aa: CASSYDYANYGYTF
d_call: NA
clone_size: NA
j_call: TRBJ1-2
v_call: TRBV6-5

cdr3_nt: TGCGCCAGCAGCCAAGATCAAGCGAGCAGGGGGAACGGCTACACCTTC
cdr3_aa: CASSQDQASRGNGYTF
d_call: TRBD1
clone_size: NA
j_call: TRBJ1-2
v_call: TRBV4-3

cdr3_nt: TGCGCCAGCAGCCAAGGGACAGGGATTTCTGGGGCCAACGTCCTGACTTTC
cdr3_aa: CASSQGTGISGANVLTF
d_call: TRBD1
clone_size: NA
j_call: TRBJ2-6
v_call: TRBV4-1

cdr3_nt: TGTGCCAGCAGCGTAGAACAGAACACCTTTGGTGGCTACACCTTC
cdr3_aa: CASSVEQNTFGGYTF
d_call: NA
clone_size: NA
j_call: TRBJ1-2
v_call: TRBV9

cdr3_nt: TGTGCCAGCAGCTCGGGGGGGCCGGAAGAGACCCAGTACTTC
cdr3_aa: CASSSGGPEETQYF
d_call: TRBD2
clone_size: NA
j_call: TRBJ2-5
v_call: TRBV5-4

cdr3_nt: TGTGCCAGCAGCTTCCACGGAGCCTCAAATCAGCCCCAGCATTTT
cdr3_aa: CASSFHGASNQPQHF
d_call: NA
clone_size: NA
j_call: TRBJ1-5
v_call: TRBV7-2

cdr3_nt: TGTGCCAGCTTGGTGCAGGACAGGGGGCGGAGTGGCTACACCTTC
cdr3_aa: CASLVQDRGRSGYTF
d_call: TRBD1
clone_size: NA
j_call: TRBJ1-2
v_call: TRBV7-9

cdr3_nt: TGTGCCATCAGTGAGTTATATACCTACGAGCAGTACTTC
cdr3_aa: CAISELYTYEQYF
d_call: NA
clone_size: NA
j_call: TRBJ2-7
v_call: TRBV10-3

cdr3_nt: TGTGCCAGCAGCTTAGGCTTTTCACGGGGGGGTTTTGAGCAGTTCTTC
cdr3_aa: CASSLGFSRGGFEQFF
d_call: TRBD2
clone_size: NA
j_call: TRBJ2-1
v_call: TRBV7-2

cdr3_nt: TGTGCCAGCAGGAGGACTAGCGGGGCGAACACCGGGGAGCTGTTTTTT
cdr3_aa: CASRRTSGANTGELFF
d_call: TRBD2
clone_size: NA
j_call: TRBJ2-2
v_call: TRBV2

cdr3_nt: TGTGCCAGCAGCTACCAAACAGGACAGGGCTACGAGCAGTACTTC
cdr3_aa: CASSYQTGQGYEQYF
d_call: TRBD1
clone_size: once
j_call: TRBJ2-7
v_call: TRBV6-5

cdr3_nt: TGTGCCAGCAGCCAGGCGGGACAGAGGAACACCGGGGAGCTGTTTTTT
cdr3_aa: CASSQAGQRNTGELFF
d_call: NA
clone_size: NA
j_call: TRBJ2-2
v_call: TRBV11-2

cdr3_nt: TGTGCCAGCAGCCTGACCGGGACAGGGGAAAAACTGTTTTTT
cdr3_aa: CASSLTGTGEKLFF
d_call: TRBD1
clone_size: once
j_call: TRBJ1-4
v_call: TRBV7-9

cdr3_nt: TGTGCCAGCAGCGTAGGGACGGGAACAATCCCCTACGAGCAGTACTTC
cdr3_aa: CASSVGTGTIPYEQYF
d_call: NA
clone_size: NA
j_call: TRBJ2-7
v_call: TRBV9

cdr3_nt: TGCGCCAGCAGCCAAGAACTGACGGGGGTTATCTATCAGCCCCAGCATTTT
cdr3_aa: CASSQELTGVIYQPQHF
d_call: NA
clone_size: NA
j_call: TRBJ1-5
v_call: TRBV4-3

cdr3_nt: TGTGCCAGCAGTCCTTACAGGGGGCGCGACAATGAGCAGTTCTTC
cdr3_aa: CASSPYRGRDNEQFF
d_call: TRBD1
clone_size: NA
j_call: TRBJ2-1
v_call: TRBV7-3

cdr3_nt: TGTGCCAGCAGCCGATCTGGACAGACCTCCTACGAGCAGTACTTC
cdr3_aa: CASSRSGQTSYEQYF
d_call: NA
clone_size: NA
j_call: TRBJ2-7
v_call: TRBV11-3

cdr3_nt: TGTGCCAGCAGTTACAACAGGTACACAGATACGCAGTATTTT
cdr3_aa: CASSYNRYTDTQYF
d_call: NA
clone_size: NA
j_call: TRBJ2-3
v_call: TRBV6-5

cdr3_nt: TGTGCCAGCAGCCTCTGGACAGGGGCCGGGGAGCTGTTTTTT
cdr3_aa: CASSLWTGAGELFF
d_call: TRBD1
clone_size: NA
j_call: TRBJ2-2
v_call: TRBV11-3

cdr3_nt: TGCGCCAGCAGCCCCCAGGGGCAGGGCCAGCCCCAGCATTTT
cdr3_aa: CASSPQGQGQPQHF
d_call: NA
clone_size: NA
j_call: TRBJ1-5
v_call: TRBV4-1